What follows is one TCR beta chain and its context. The data derive from a study of blood T cell repertoires in COVID-19. Study-level background: There were acute and convalescent COVID-19 samples, and they came from the United States, Italy and Spain. PBMCs, B-cell-depleted T cells, or T cells provided the cDNA or gDNA that made up the material.

Per the study methods: Reference gene primers were amplified, and this amplification served to estimate nucleated cell counts. Measured with immunoSEQ multiplex PCR; TCRdb has only the in-frame clones, and not every one. From that table come the V and J calls and clone size; the DNA was used to work out D and trimming. Among 200,000 to 300,000 clones listed, around 85% were seen once. CDR1 and CDR2 from the germline V gene are SNHLY and FYNNEI. CDR3 length: 15 residues. With V trimmed by 8 bases and J by 2 bases, 9 bases remained unmatched. Source material: peripheral blood. This chain joins TRBV2 and TRBJ1-2; TRBD1 matches 9 bases. The clonotype was recovered from a woman of 80 years or more with acute or convalescent COVID-19. CDR3 loop: CASEKGTGPNYGYTF. In DNA form, the CDR3 reads TGTGCCAGCGAAAAAGGGACAGGGCCCAACTATGGCTACACCTTC. The variable domain in full, completed from reference TRBV2 and TRBJ1-2, reads EPEVTQTPSHQVTQMGQEVILRCVPISNHLYFYWYRQILGQKVEFLVSFYNNEISEKSEIFDDQFSVERPDGSNFTLKIRSTKLEDSAMYFCASEKGTGPNYGYTFGSGTRLTVV.